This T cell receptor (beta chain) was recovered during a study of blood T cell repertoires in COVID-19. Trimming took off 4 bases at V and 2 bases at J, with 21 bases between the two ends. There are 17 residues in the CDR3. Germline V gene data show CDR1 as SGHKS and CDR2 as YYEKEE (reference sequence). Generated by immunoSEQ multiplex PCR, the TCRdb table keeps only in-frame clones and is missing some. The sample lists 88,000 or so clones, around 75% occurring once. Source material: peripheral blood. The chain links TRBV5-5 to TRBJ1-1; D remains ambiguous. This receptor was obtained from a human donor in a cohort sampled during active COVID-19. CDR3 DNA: TGTGCCAGCAGCCGCCTCCAAACGGCAGGTGTAAACACTGAAGCTTTCTTT. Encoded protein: CASSRLQTAGVNTEAFF. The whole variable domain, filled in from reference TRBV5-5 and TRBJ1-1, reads DAGVTQSPTHLIKTRGQQVTLRCSPISGHKSVSWYQQVLGQGPQFIFQYYEKEERGRGNFPDRFSARQFPNYSSELNVNALLLGDSALYLCASSRLQTAGVNTEAFFGQGTRLTVV.